The entry below describes one T cell receptor beta chain. This clone was found a few times. The antigen it recognizes is unknown. No per-base quality is available; no much larger clone lies one base away. The immunoSEQ assay, a bias-controlled multiplex PCR with V- and J-specific primers, was used to amplify TCR beta CDR3 regions from genomic DNA. A second PCR step added a proprietary barcode and Illumina adapter sequences to the CDR3 amplicons. An Illumina MiSeq instrument was used to sequence the CDR3 libraries. Per the original workflow: Export and quality control were done with immunoSEQ Analyzer 3.0, while downstream analyses used R Bioconductor and Immunarch. Only productive rearrangements in the normalized downsampled data set went into calculating the repertoire metrics. Clonotypes larger than 5 templates in the normalized cohort were defined as pathologically expanded. The Inverse Simpson Index was used to measure repertoire diversity. To capture all clonotypes, CMV-specificity analyses were performed on the non-normalized data set. TCRdb re-hosts the immuneACCESS table, in-frame sequences only. Its copies lack some clones; in the studies checked, an unresolved V gene accounts for under half of them, and the cause for the rest is not known. The DNA was the basis for D and trimming; V, J and clone size are from that table. Counted in this sample were nearly 11,000 clones; 40% to 55% of them appeared once. In total, the top ten clones hold less than 10% of the sample.

The sample comes from a study of T cell clonotyping in hematopoietic cell transplantation listed by TCRdb under 2021. About the study as a whole: A total of more than 110 blood samples were gathered in the study from approximately 32 consecutive transplant recipients along with their related donors. Recruitment of patients ran from late 2015 to January 2017, and follow-up continued until late 2020 or until death.

From the cysteine up to the phenylalanine, the CDR3 has a length of 14 residues. The read is trimmed to its CDR3 DNA, 42 bases read in frame from base 1. V is shortened by 0 bases, J by 5 bases, and the region joining them spans 11 bases. The germline V gene sets CDR1 to SGHRS and CDR2 to YFSETQ. According to the study, the label for this sample's time point signals: 30 days after allo-HCT. Blood from recipients was drawn about 28 days before transplant and again at days 30, 100 and 180 after transplant. Using Nuclei Lysis Solution, genomic DNA was extracted from unfractionated peripheral blood mononuclear cells that were either fresh or cryopreserved. Broader findings and caveats from the paper: Broader TCR repertoire diversity after transplant was predicted by Inverse Simpson Index values from donors and from recipients before transplant. Sample size was limited, and cells were not sorted, so CD4 and CD8 repertoire contributions could not be separated. A decrease in recipient TCR diversity was observed after transplant, and a progressive increase in pathologically expanded clonotypes was seen from day 30 to day 180. Only a small fraction of recipient repertoires overlapped donor repertoires, with over 97% appearing de novo at the given depth.

The sequence is built from TRBV5-1 and TRBJ1-2; the D gene lacks a confident call. This clonotype originated in a male patient between 45 and 59 years old who had an allogeneic stem cell transplant from an unrelated donor, so the T cells may come from the graft donor. Some clones in this sample may be carry-over from other donors' samples. The sample consisted of PBMCs, taken 30 days after allogeneic stem cell transplant. The CDR3 amino acid sequence is: CASSLAGSGYGYTF. DNA sequence: TGCGCCAGCAGCTTGGCGGGGTCTGGGTATGGCTACACCTTC.